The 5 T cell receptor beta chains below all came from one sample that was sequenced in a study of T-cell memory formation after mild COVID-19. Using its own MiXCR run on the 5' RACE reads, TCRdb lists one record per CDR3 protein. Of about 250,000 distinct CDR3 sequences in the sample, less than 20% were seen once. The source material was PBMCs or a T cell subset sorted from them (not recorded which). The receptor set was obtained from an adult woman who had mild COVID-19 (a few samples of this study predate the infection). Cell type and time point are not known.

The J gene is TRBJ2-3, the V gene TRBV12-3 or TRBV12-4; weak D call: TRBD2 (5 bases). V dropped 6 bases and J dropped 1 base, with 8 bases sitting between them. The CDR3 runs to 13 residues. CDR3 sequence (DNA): TGTGCCAGCAGGTCCGGGGGCACAGATACGCAGTATTTT. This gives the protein CASRSGGTDTQYF.

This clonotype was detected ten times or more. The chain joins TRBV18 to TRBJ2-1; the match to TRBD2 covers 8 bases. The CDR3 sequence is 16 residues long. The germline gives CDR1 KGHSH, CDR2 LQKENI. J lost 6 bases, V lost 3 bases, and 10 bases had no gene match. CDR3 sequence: CASSPLLAARRNEQFF. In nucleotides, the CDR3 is TGTGCCAGCTCACCGTTACTAGCGGCTCGTCGCAATGAGCAGTTCTTC.

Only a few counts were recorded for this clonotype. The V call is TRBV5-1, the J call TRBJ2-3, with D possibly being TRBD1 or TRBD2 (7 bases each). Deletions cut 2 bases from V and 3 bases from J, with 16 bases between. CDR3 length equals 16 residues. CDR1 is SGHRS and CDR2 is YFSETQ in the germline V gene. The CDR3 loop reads CASSFFLQGGTDTQYF. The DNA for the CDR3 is TGCGCCAGCAGCTTTTTCTTGCAGGGGGGGACAGATACGCAGTATTTT.

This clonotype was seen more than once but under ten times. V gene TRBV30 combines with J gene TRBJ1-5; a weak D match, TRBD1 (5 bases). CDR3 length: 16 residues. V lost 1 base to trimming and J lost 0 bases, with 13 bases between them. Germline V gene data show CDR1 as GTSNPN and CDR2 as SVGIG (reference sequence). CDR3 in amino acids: CAWSGLRQNSNQPQHF. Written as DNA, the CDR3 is TGTGCCTGGAGTGGGCTGAGACAGAATAGCAATCAGCCCCAGCATTTT.

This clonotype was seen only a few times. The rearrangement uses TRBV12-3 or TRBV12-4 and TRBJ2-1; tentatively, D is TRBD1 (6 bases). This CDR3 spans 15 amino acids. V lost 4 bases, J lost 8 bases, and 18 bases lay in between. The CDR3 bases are TGTGCCAGCAGTTCCGGACAGTCTTCCTTCGATGAGCAGTTCTTC. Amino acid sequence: CASSSGQSSFDEQFF.